This T cell receptor beta chain was found in a study of cytomegalovirus exposure and HLA in healthy donors (dated by TCRdb to 2016 to 2017). For the study in its entirety: According to an earlier analysis of 587 of the donors, some 170 million T cells yielded some 120 million unique TCR beta sequences and about 300 Gb of sequence data. Along with the roughly 700-subject first cohort, a separate validation cohort of around 120 different subjects was used. An earlier analysis of 587 of the donors applied high-throughput TCR beta sequencing to assess whether each TCR beta V gene segment acted as functional or pseudogenic. HLA typing covered class I and class II loci at four-digit resolution. In the later analysis, no new phenotypic data were used to find candidate immune exposures; instead, reliance was placed on TCR beta sequences and their occurrence across donors. Among almost 400 genotyped donors of the cohort, an average of roughly 240,000 unique TCR beta nucleotide sequences were sequenced per donor, around 18% of them non-productive. To predict cytomegalovirus infection status, the study combined high-throughput TCR immunosequencing, statistical association of individual TCRs with disease status, and machine learning. Several DR-DQ haplotypes were treated as single units for association and clustering because of strong linkage in the cohort. Of the roughly 420 genotyped donors, less than 85% were placed in the genetic ancestry cluster associated with self-reported Caucasian donors. The aim of the study was to test whether cataloging public T cell receptors could identify signatures of past pathogen exposure. In a later genetic analysis, genome-wide SNP genotypes for about 55% of the roughly 700 donors were used, and that subset was treated as a discovery cohort. Donor age, sex, ethnicity and CMV serostatus were compiled together with the repertoire data. Typing coverage differed by locus: A, B, C, DRB1 and DQB1 were typed in roughly 620-630 donors, DQA1 in roughly 510, DPA1 in around 600, and DPB1 in 450 to 490. An early release covering roughly 600 HLA-typed donors comprised approximately 290 gigabases of sequencing data and about 90 million unique TCR sequences. The study used immunosequencing to profile the T cell repertoires of several hundred subjects and linked those repertoires to cytomegalovirus serostatus. All discovery cohort repertoires had been generated using a single sequencing platform. A later analysis re-examined previously published TCR beta repertoires from around 670 donors and added high-resolution HLA genotyping to investigate patterns of TCR occurrence.

The CDR3 has 20 amino acids, counting the end cysteine and phenylalanine. The retained sequence is limited to the CDR3, 60 bases, with the frame set at the first base. Comments on this clone: There is no known antigen for this receptor. No per-base quality is available; no much larger clone lies one base away.

The cohort was made up of hundreds of healthy bone marrow donors. All cohort members were sampled while nominally healthy, although unrecorded immune exposures were likely present. The donor was CMV seropositive and belonged to the group of 250 to 300 seropositive cohort members. A peripheral blood sample was collected from each donor, and TCR beta sequencing was performed on peripheral blood mononuclear cells. The Qiagen DNeasy Blood Extraction Kit was used to extract genomic DNA from the blood cell samples. The paper's findings and limits, for the study overall: The classifier was reported to diagnose cytomegalovirus status with high specificity and sensitivity in both the original and validation cohorts. Because HLA typing was missing for some donors at each locus, association tests included only the typed subset. This cohort had only TCR beta chains sequenced, and the lack of alpha or paired-chain data limited which features could be detected. In the study, some 160 TCR beta chains were listed as associated with cytomegalovirus. The authors suggested that the approach could potentially be generalized to other disease states and immunological phenotypes. In a later analysis, over 15,000 TCR beta sequences were associated with specific HLA alleles at a false discovery rate of 0.05. According to a later genetic analysis, donors in an Asian-associated ancestry cluster had fewer N-insertions in productive TCRs than the approximately 630-donor mean. Compared with equally common non-associated chains, HLA-associated TCR beta chains in a later analysis were more clonally expanded and had lower generation probabilities. Strong co-occurrence of HLA alleles, especially DR and DQ, made assigning TCR associations to individual alleles difficult. A later analysis found that TCR association rates varied across HLA loci, with DRB1 alleles showing the most associated TCRs and HLA-C alleles the fewest. Linkage disequilibrium might explain the correlated functional status among segregating V segments, but an unknown experimental factor could not be ruled out. A further reported finding was that TCR beta sequences accurately predicted the HLA-A and HLA-B alleles for most subjects in the first cohort. Most TCR sequences were seen in very few donors, while some public TCRs were found in many individuals. Broadly in line with IMGT annotations, most TCR beta V segments showed up in productive rearrangements about 87% or about 30% of the time in an earlier analysis of under 700 of the donors. The sequencing pipeline was judged likely to have produced a cluster of highly shared sequence variants as a technical artifact. A later genetic analysis associated a missense DCLRE1C variant with V-gene and J-gene trimming of TCR beta chains, and an independent cohort replicated the association. According to a later analysis, parvovirus B19, influenza, CMV and Epstein-Barr virus appeared linked to several top co-occurrence clusters. Sequencing depth was assumed to be roughly uniform across donors in the presence/absence analyses, though that assumption may not hold. In vitro tests confirmed that a few of the cytomegalovirus-associated TCR beta chains recognize cytomegalovirus antigens. In a later analysis, most CMV-associated TCR beta chains were found to appear HLA-restricted, with HLA associations seemingly driven largely by CMV exposure. Seventeen rarely observed V segments, including chromosome 9 orphons, were excluded from the earlier analysis of a few hundred of the donors because counts were too low. Immune exposure information for the cohort was limited to CMV serostatus. Because the 87-base-pair reads could not distinguish some IMGT-functional V segments, including TRBV6-2 and TRBV6-3, those segments were excluded.

To prepare the library, the immunoSEQ multiplex PCR assay was applied. A mixture of 60 forward primers for TCR Vbeta segments and 13 reverse primers for TCR Jbeta segments was used in the multiplex PCR. The CDR3 region of rearranged TCR beta genes was amplified from genomic DNA with a multiplex PCR assay. Amplified TCR beta libraries were sequenced as 87-base-pair reads on the Illumina HiSeq System. From the authors' description of their analysis: In a later analysis, 77 million or so unique TCR beta chains were counted across the approximately 620 repertoires, and roughly 11 million of these chains were shared by at least two donors. To remove PCR and sequencing errors, raw reads were error-corrected and collapsed into unique sequences using a nearest-neighbor algorithm that merged closely related sequences. CDR3 sequences were aligned to IMGT reference sequences to assign V, D and J gene segments. Each retained sequence needed at least a six-nucleotide match to both a V gene segment and a J gene segment. A rearrangement was called productive if the CDR3 had no stop codons and remained in frame with V and J, and every other rearrangement was called non-productive. Following IMGT convention, CDR3 was defined as the stretch from the second conserved V-encoded cysteine to the conserved J-encoded phenylalanine. In an earlier analysis of some 550 of the donors, sequences lacking an unambiguous match to a single V gene segment were excluded. In an earlier analysis of some 590 of the donors, a V segment was called functional when productive rearrangements were above 56.7%, and segregating when the standard deviation between donors exceeded 5%. A statistical classification framework was built to diagnose cytomegalovirus status from the catalog of TCR beta chain sequences. V and J gene assignment, in a later analysis, came from comparing TCR nucleotide sequences with IMGT/GENE-DB human TR gene sequences. Using the TCRdist pipeline, a later analysis assigned CDR3 sequences along with most-parsimonious VDJ recombination scenarios. In a later analysis, every TCR beta chain was defined by the combination of its CDR3 amino acid sequence and its V-gene family, and reads without a unique V-gene family were dropped. To address suspected cross-contamination and a sequencing artifact, a later analysis removed around 600 highly shared, low-generation-probability nucleotide sequences. For each public chain, a later analysis derived a clonal expansion index from normalized ranks of inferred template counts within each repertoire. In a later analysis, generation probabilities were computed with a VDJ recombination model fitted to out-of-frame rearrangements, and the resulting probabilities were checked against IGoR. A later analysis scored TCR-TCR, TCR-HLA and TCR-CMV co-occurrence with hypergeometric tests, applying a repertoire-size bias correction to TCR pairs. A later analysis estimated false discovery rates by permuting HLA or CMV assignments 20 times. In a later analysis, co-occurring TCRs were grouped with DBSCAN, and TCRdist sequence similarity was added when clustering was performed within HLA-allele-positive subsets. Repertoires with fewer than 30,000 or more than 120,000 public chains, plus five repertoires with anomalous nucleotide sharing, were excluded from co-occurrence clustering. TCRdb took over this immuneACCESS table, retaining in-frame rearrangements with V and J assigned. Such tables are incomplete; in checked studies, under half of the missing clones stem from an unresolved V gene, and the remainder is unexplained. V, J and clone size are those of that table, while D and trimming were read from the DNA. Present in this sample are under 90,000 clones, approximately 63% of which were seen just once. The top ten constitute around 10% of the sample.

The sequenced sample was PBMCs. The chain employs TRBV21-1 and TRBJ2-7; the table's D gene call, TRBD2, was not cross checked with the DNA. TRBV21-1 is shown as a pseudogene. The source of this sequence is a woman aged 45-65 years in good health and CMV-seropositive. CDR3 reads: CASSKVGPSGRFGFSYEQYF. The DNA sequence is given as TGTGCCAGCAGCAAAGTCGGTCCTAGCGGGAGGTTTGGTTTTTCCTACGAGCAGTACTTC.